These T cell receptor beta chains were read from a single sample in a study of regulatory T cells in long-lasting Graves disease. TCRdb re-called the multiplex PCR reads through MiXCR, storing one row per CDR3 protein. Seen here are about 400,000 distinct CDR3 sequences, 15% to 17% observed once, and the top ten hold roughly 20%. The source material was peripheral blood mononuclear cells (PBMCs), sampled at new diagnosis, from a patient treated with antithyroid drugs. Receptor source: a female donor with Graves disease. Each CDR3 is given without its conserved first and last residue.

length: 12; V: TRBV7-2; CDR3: ASSRQWGGYEQY
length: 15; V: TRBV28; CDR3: ASSLNVLAVSTDTQY
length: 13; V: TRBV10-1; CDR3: ASSPRSGPLYEQY
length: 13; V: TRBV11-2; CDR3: ASSQGIPRPYEQY
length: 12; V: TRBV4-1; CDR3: ASSQDRDSYEQY
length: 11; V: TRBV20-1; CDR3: SALTSDQETQY
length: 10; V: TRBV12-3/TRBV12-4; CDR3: ASSLRPNEQL
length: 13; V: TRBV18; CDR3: ASSPPDRGGEKLF
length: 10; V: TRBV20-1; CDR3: SAREGGQPQH
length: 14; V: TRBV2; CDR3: ASTPETGKWSRGYT
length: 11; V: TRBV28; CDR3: ASSFDSNTEAF
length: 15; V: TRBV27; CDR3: ASSFRGKVRSQETQY
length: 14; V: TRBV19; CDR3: ASSRGTSGLPYEQY
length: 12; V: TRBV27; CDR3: ASSLQQGGNGYT
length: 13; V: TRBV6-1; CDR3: ASSSHGTGEDGYT
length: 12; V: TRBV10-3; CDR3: AISPLGAGETQY
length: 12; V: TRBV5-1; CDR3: ASSVDQGRTEAF
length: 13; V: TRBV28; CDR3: ASWTGTATNEKLF
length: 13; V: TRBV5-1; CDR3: ASSLVFGTYNEQF
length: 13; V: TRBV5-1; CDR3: ASSPTTGLESPLH
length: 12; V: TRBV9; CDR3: ASTLDSLNTEAF
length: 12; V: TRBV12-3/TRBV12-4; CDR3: ASARHGGGDGYT
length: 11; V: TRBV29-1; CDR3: SVEVQGGSGYT
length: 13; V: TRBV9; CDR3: ASSGYRGSYNEQF
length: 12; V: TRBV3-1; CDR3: ASSQVGSGTEAF
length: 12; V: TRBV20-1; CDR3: SARDRAATGELF
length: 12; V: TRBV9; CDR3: ASSRGYSNQPQH
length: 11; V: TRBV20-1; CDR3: SAVGLAGGEQY
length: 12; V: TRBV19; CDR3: ASSRQGGSTEAF
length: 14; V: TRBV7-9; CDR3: ASSLARDTSYNEQF
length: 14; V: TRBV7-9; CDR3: ASSPPSGGNTDTQY
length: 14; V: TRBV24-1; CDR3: ATRDLASRAGNTIY
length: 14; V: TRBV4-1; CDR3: ASSQDIGQPFQPQH
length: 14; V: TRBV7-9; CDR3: ASSPRQGVEQETQY
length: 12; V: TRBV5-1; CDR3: ASSWSGGEETQY
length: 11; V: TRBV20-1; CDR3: SADAGGTETQY
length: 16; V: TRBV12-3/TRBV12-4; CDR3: ASSPLPGGSSYNSPLH
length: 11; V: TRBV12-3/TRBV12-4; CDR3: ASSLNSGVSYT
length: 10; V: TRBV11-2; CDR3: ASSLSFYEQY
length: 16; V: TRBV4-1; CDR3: ASSQEPSASGRTDTQY
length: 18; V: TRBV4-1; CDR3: ASSQDEVWTERGSNQPQH
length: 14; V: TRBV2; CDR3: ASSEGWGSYNSPLH
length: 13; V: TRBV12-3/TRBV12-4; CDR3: ASSLQGGLWDEQF
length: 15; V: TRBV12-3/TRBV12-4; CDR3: ASTTGGTLLIREKLF
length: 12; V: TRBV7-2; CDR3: ATSGQGNSQPQH
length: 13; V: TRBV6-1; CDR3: ASRMTGGGYQPQH
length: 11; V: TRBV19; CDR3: ASSGLTNEKLF
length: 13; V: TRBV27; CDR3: ASSPLGASSEKLF
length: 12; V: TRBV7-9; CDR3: ASRPQGRGQPQH